Shown below are 30 T cell receptor beta chains from a single sample sequenced in a study of T cell clonality in common variable immunodeficiency. Clones were sequenced by immunoSEQ multiplex PCR, and TCRdb holds only the in-frame ones, with some missing. The profile covers 80,000 or so clones, none occurring a single time. The specimen sequenced was peripheral blood mononuclear cells. These receptors were obtained from a person aged 18 to 70 in good health.

In this sample, this clone turned up many times. The read ends 3 residues early relative to the CDR3; the germline J gene fills the gap. The chain recombines TRBV10-3 with TRBJ2-6; D possibly corresponds to TRBD1 (5 bases). V was trimmed by 8 bases and J by 0 bases, leaving 17 bases between them. The germline V gene encodes CDR1 ENHRY and CDR2 SYGVKD. The length of the CDR3 is 17 residues. CDR3 DNA, as far as it was read: TGTGCCATCGGTCAGGACATCACCTTCTCTGGGGCCAACGTC. Its translation: CAIGQDITFSGANV. The complete CDR3 sequence is CAIGQDITFSGANVLTF.

This clone was seen many times. The missing CDR3 end, 3 residues past where the read stops, is filled in from the germline J gene. The chain employs TRBV6-1 and TRBJ1-2; D unresolved. Trimming pared 2 bases from V and 6 bases from J, leaving 19 bases between. Germline V CDR1 and CDR2: MNHNS, SASEGT. The CDR3 sequence is 16 residues long. The covered CDR3 bases are TGTGCCAGCAGTGAACGCGGGATGGGGTTCAGAGATGGC. Amino acid sequence: CASSERGMGFRDG. The whole CDR3 is CASSERGMGFRDGYTF.

This clone came up many times. The read ends 3 residues before the CDR3 terminus; that terminus is restored from the germline J gene. V and J are TRBV28 and TRBJ1-4, with 7 nucleotides matching TRBD1. CDR1 is MDHEN and CDR2 is SYDVKM in the germline V gene. This CDR3 region has 13 residues. V trimming: 6 bases; J trimming: 3 bases; junction bases outside the gene matches: 1. The part of the CDR3 DNA that was read is TGTGCCAGCAGACAGGGGCCTAATGAAAAA. Amino acid sequence: CASRQGPNEK. In full, the CDR3 is CASRQGPNEKLFF.

This clone occurred many times. The read terminates 3 residues before the CDR3 end, so the remaining end is supplied by the germline J gene. This sequence joins TRBV28 and TRBJ2-7, with 8 bases identical to TRBD1. The CDR3 totals 15 residues. The V gene end was trimmed by 5 bases and the J gene end by 0 bases; junction bases not matched to a gene: 6. CDR1 MDHEN and CDR2 SYDVKM come from the germline V gene. The CDR3 loop is CASSDRGTISYEQYF. The CDR3 DNA, read in part, is TGTGCCAGCAGTGACAGGGGAACTATCTCCTACGAG. The variable domain in full, with the rest retrieved from reference TRBV28 and TRBJ2-7, is DVKVTQSSRYLVKRTGEKVFLECVQDMDHENMFWYRQDPGLGLRLIYFSYDVKMKEKGDIPEGYSVSREKKERFSLILESASTNQTSMYLCASSDRGTISYEQYFGPGTRLTVT.

This clone showed up many times. The read terminates 3 residues ahead of where the CDR3 ends, so the germline J gene completes it. The rearrangement uses TRBV10-1 and TRBJ2-3; 7 bases agree with TRBD1. The ends lost 1 base at V and 4 bases at J; junction bases unmatched: 5. The germline V gene encodes CDR1 WNHNN and CDR2 SYGVQD (reference sequence). The CDR3 has 15 amino acids. The CDR3 loop reads CASSEYRQGADTQYF. CDR3 bases read: TGCGCCAGCAGTGAGTATCGACAGGGAGCAGATACG.

This clone was recorded many times. The read comes to an end 3 residues before the CDR3 does, leaving the germline J gene to fill in the end. The chain employs TRBV13 and TRBJ2-7; TRBD1 agrees at 7 bases. Germline CDR1 PRHDT, CDR2 FYEKMQ (reference sequence). Trimming took 5 bases from V and 0 from J; bases not matched to a gene: 4. The CDR3 contains 14 residues. CDR3 region: CASSPGQSSYEQYF. CDR3 bases read: TGTGCCAGCAGCCCGGGACAGAGCTCCTACGAG.

To note about this clone: Read coverage stops 3 residues before the CDR3 terminus; the germline J gene supplies the remainder. J is TRBJ1-2 and V is TRBV2, with 12 bases fitting TRBD1. The CDR3 is made up of 15 amino acids. Trimming cost V 3 bases and J 4 bases; bases outside gene matches: 3. Germline assignment: CDR1 SNHLY and CDR2 FYNNEI. The CDR3 protein is CASSEGTGGPYGYTF. The sequenced CDR3 bases are TGTGCCAGCAGTGAGGGGACAGGGGGCCCCTATGGC.

This clone was seen more than once but under ten times. From the germline J gene comes the end of the CDR3, since the read stops 3 residues before it. This chain uses TRBV23-1 with TRBJ1-1; TRBD1 matches at 8 bases. TRBV23-1 counts as an open reading frame of uncertain function. Losses at the gene ends were 0 bases for V and 6 bases for J; bases not matched to a gene: 6. The CDR3 loop spans 15 amino acids. The sequenced CDR3 bases are TGCGCCAGCAGTCAATCGAAACAGGGGGGGGCTGAA. Translation: CASSQSKQGGAE. The CDR3, in full, reads CASSQSKQGGAEAFF.

The covered CDR3 bases are TGTGCCAGCAGCTTTCCGGATAATTCACCC. Encoded protein: CASSFPDNSP. From start to end, the CDR3 is CASSFPDNSPLHF. The V call is TRBV7-9, the J call TRBJ1-6; the D is unclear. The read gets to within 3 residues of the CDR3 end, and the germline J gene fills in the rest. The CDR3 extends over 13 amino acids. Trimming stripped 3 bases from V and 5 bases from J, with 5 bases between. Per the germline V gene, CDR1 is SEHNR and CDR2 is FQNEAQ (reference sequence).

This clone was seen more than once but under ten times. The CDR3 end lies 3 residues beyond the end of the read and is filled in from the germline J gene. The chain employs TRBV11-1 and TRBJ2-7, with D unclear. Trimming shortened V by 4 bases and J by 1 base, and 5 bases separated the two germline ends. CDR1 and CDR2 (germline): SGHAT, FQDESV (reference sequence). The CDR3 is 12 residues long. The sequenced part of the CDR3 DNA is TGTGCCAGCAGCTCCCCATCCTACGAG. The encoded protein is CASSSPSYE. The full CDR3 is CASSSPSYEQYF.

This clone was recorded many times. The read ends 3 residues early relative to the CDR3; the germline J gene fills the gap. The gene calls are TRBV18 and TRBJ2-1; TRBD1 is a possible D gene (6 bases). This CDR3 has 16 residues. The ends were cut back, 2 bases at V and 9 bases at J, with 20 bases in the middle. In germline, CDR1 is KGHSH, CDR2 LQKENI. The DNA read from the CDR3 is TGTGCCAGCTCACCAAACAGGGTGTCGGGTACAGGTGAG. Its translation is CASSPNRVSGTGE. The entire CDR3 reads CASSPNRVSGTGEQFF.

This clone appeared many times. The read ends 3 residues shy of where the CDR3 ends; the end is completed using the germline J gene. The chain employs TRBV4-1 and TRBJ1-3; D is uncertain. This CDR3 comprises 17 residues. Trimming pared 0 bases from V and 3 bases from J, leaving 15 bases between. Germline V gene sequence: CDR1 MGHRA, CDR2 YSYEKL. The CDR3 region is CASSQDGTSGLGNTIYF. CDR3 bases read: TGCGCCAGCAGCCAAGATGGTACTTCCGGTCTTGGAAACACC.

This clone came up many times. The read is 3 residues too short to cover the CDR3 end, so that end is filled in from the germline J gene. V is TRBV20-1 and J is TRBJ2-1; TRBD1 matches at 8 bases. This CDR3 has 19 amino acids. Germline lookup yields CDR1 DFQATT and CDR2 SNEGSKA (reference sequence). The ends lost 8 bases at V and 3 bases at J; junction bases unmatched: 24. The CDR3 bases that were read are TGCAGTCTTAGGCAGGGGGCTCCCGGGCCCTCACATTTCTACAATGAG. Residues: CSLRQGAPGPSHFYNE. The complete CDR3 sequence is CSLRQGAPGPSHFYNEQFF.

This clone was detected ten times or more. The DNA ends 3 residues before the CDR3 does, and the rest of the CDR3 is filled in from the germline J gene. This chain joins TRBV20-1 and TRBJ2-2, with D uncertain. The CDR3 is made up of 14 amino acids. Germline V gene lookup returns CDR1 DFQATT and CDR2 SNEGSKA (reference sequence). Trimming removed 0 bases from V and 6 bases from J, with 11 bases in between. The DNA read from the CDR3 is TGCAGTGCTAGAGAAGTGGCAAGGCCCGGGGAG. This encodes CSAREVARPGE. The entire CDR3 sequence reads CSAREVARPGELFF.

At least ten counts were recorded for this clone. The CDR3 here is CASSRPRTGGSYNEQFF. The sequenced part of the CDR3 DNA is TGTGCCAGCAGTCGCCCGAGGACGGGGGGCTCCTACAATGAG. This sequence joins TRBV28 and TRBJ2-1, with 7 bases identical to TRBD2. The read finishes 3 residues shy of the CDR3 end, and the germline J gene is used to complete it. CDR1 is MDHEN and CDR2 is SYDVKM in the germline V gene. The CDR3 is made up of 17 amino acids. Losses at the gene ends were 5 bases for V and 0 bases for J; bases not matched to a gene: 10.

This clone has a count of ten or more. The CDR3 goes on 3 residues after the read ends, and that part is filled in from the germline J gene. The chain has TRBV6-2 or TRBV6-3 and TRBJ2-7, with 8 bases identical to TRBD2. The V gene's germline CDR1 is MNHEY and CDR2 SVGEGT. V shed 1 base, J shed 0 bases, and the junction held 5 bases outside the gene matches. This CDR3 region has 16 residues. CDR3 bases read: TGTGCCAGCAGTTACTTTCTAGCGGGCAGCTCCTACGAG. Translation gives CASSYFLAGSSYE. The whole CDR3 sequence is CASSYFLAGSSYEQYF.

At least ten counts were recorded for this clone. The sequence runs out 3 residues before the end of the CDR3; the remainder is reconstructed from the germline J gene. The V call is TRBV12-3 or TRBV12-4, the J call TRBJ1-6; no clear D. The CDR3 runs 14 residues. Trimming removed 5 bases at V and 10 bases at J, with 15 bases between. Partial CDR3 DNA: TGTGCCAGCAGTAGTCCCTTCGGGGTCTCACCC. Translating it yields CASSSPFGVSP. The full CDR3 reads CASSSPFGVSPLHF.

This clone was found many times. The read comes to an end 3 residues before the CDR3 does, leaving the germline J gene to fill in the end. The rearrangement joins TRBV19 to TRBJ2-6; D is possibly TRBD1 (5 bases). This CDR3 contains 18 residues. Germline CDR1 reads LNHDA; CDR2 reads SQIVND (reference sequence). Trimming took 5 bases from V and 1 from J, leaving 18 bases between them. Incomplete CDR3 DNA: TGTGCCAGTAGTTCAGAGTTTAGGGGAACATCTGGGGCCAACGTC. It specifies CASSSEFRGTSGANV. The complete CDR3 sequence is CASSSEFRGTSGANVLTF.

The table lists this clone with many counts. The read terminates 3 residues ahead of where the CDR3 ends, so the germline J gene completes it. The chain combines TRBV2 with TRBJ2-2; maybe TRBD2 (5 bases). Looked up from germline, CDR1 is SNHLY and CDR2 is FYNNEI. V lost 5 bases and J lost 0, with 13 bases in between. The CDR3 is 16 amino acids. CDR3 bases read: TGTGCCAGCAGTCCCTTGGCGGGTTCGAACACCGGGGAG. Protein sequence: CASSPLAGSNTGE. The complete CDR3 sequence is CASSPLAGSNTGELFF.

To note about this clone: A much more abundant neighbour one base away suggests this may be a read error. Read data end 3 residues before the CDR3 end; the end is taken from the germline J gene. The genes are TRBV5-1 and TRBJ2-1; D gene ambiguous. Germline V lookup: CDR1 SGHRS, CDR2 YFSETQ. This CDR3 has 15 amino acids. V was pared by 4 bases and J by 8 bases, with 19 bases between. The CDR3 DNA, read in part, is TGCGCCAGCAGCCCATCCCTAGAGAAGTACGATGAG. Translating gives CASSPSLEKYDE. The entire CDR3 sequence reads CASSPSLEKYDEQFF.

This clone was found many times. The read ends 3 residues shy of where the CDR3 ends; the end is completed using the germline J gene. J is TRBJ2-1 and V is TRBV5-1; a weak D match, TRBD1 (5 bases). CDR1 SGHRS and CDR2 YFSETQ come from the germline V gene. The length of the CDR3 is 15 residues. V lost 0 bases to trimming and J lost 7 bases, with 14 bases between them. The CDR3: CASSLESLTGNEQFF. CDR3 DNA, as far as it was read: TGCGCCAGCAGCTTGGAGTCCCTCACAGGAAATGAG.

This clone occurred many times. The read is 3 residues too short to cover the CDR3 end, so that end is filled in from the germline J gene. J is TRBJ2-2 and V is TRBV20-1, with 8 bases identical to TRBD2. CDR1 and CDR2 (germline): DFQATT, SNEGSKA (reference sequence). Trimming cost V 2 bases and J 6 bases; bases outside gene matches: 5. The CDR3 consists of 14 residues. This CDR3 is CSARNQREPGELFF. The sequenced part of the CDR3 DNA is TGCAGTGCTAGAAACCAGCGGGAGCCCGGGGAG.

This clone appeared many times. The DNA ends 3 residues before the CDR3 does, and the rest of the CDR3 is filled in from the germline J gene. The rearrangement joins TRBV20-1 to TRBJ2-2, with 7 nucleotides matching TRBD1. CDR1 and CDR2 from the germline V gene are DFQATT and SNEGSKA (reference sequence). V lost 6 bases and J lost 0; bases outside the gene matches: 7. The CDR3 spans 15 residues. Here the CDR3 reads CSAIPGQTNTGELFF. Partial CDR3 DNA: TGCAGTGCCATCCCGGGACAGACGAACACCGGGGAG.

Many counts were recorded for this clone. The read falls 3 residues short of the CDR3 end, and the missing part is taken from the germline J gene. The gene calls are TRBV20-1 and TRBJ2-7, with 7 bases that match TRBD2. The CDR3 covers 15 residues. Germline CDR1 reads DFQATT; CDR2 reads SNEGSKA (reference sequence). Trimming cost V 3 bases and J 0 bases; bases outside gene matches: 8. The CDR3 is CSASLASGNSYEQYF. CDR3 bases read: TGCAGTGCTAGCTTGGCTAGCGGAAACTCCTACGAG.

This clone was detected ten times or more. The junction departs from the called germline gene at one end, perhaps through a read error. The CDR3 end falls 3 residues outside the read, so it is completed with the germline J gene. The V and J genes are TRBV4-2 and TRBJ2-1; 13 nucleotides align to TRBD2. Germline V CDR1 and CDR2: LGHNA, YNFKEQ. The CDR3 has 16 amino acids. CDR3 DNA, as far as it was read: TGCGCCAGCAGCCGGACTAGCGGGAGCGTATACAATGAG. Translating it yields CASSRTSGSVYNE. In full, the CDR3 is CASSRTSGSVYNEQFF.

This clone was picked up many times. The read gets to within 3 residues of the CDR3 end, and the germline J gene fills in the rest. The J gene is TRBJ2-7, the V gene TRBV19, with 10 bases aligning to TRBD2. Germline V gene lookup returns CDR1 LNHDA and CDR2 SQIVND (reference sequence). V shed 5 bases, J shed 4 bases, and the junction held 5 bases outside the gene matches. The CDR3 is made up of 14 amino acids. Here the CDR3 reads CASSPTSGFYEQYF. The CDR3 DNA, read in part, is TGTGCCAGTAGTCCGACTAGCGGGTTTTACGAG. Combining the CDR3 with reference TRBV19 and TRBJ2-7 gives the whole variable domain DGGITQSPKYLFRKEGQNVTLSCEQNLNHDAMYWYRQDPGQGLRLIYYSQIVNDFQKGDIAEGYSVSREKKESFPLTVTSAQKNPTAFYLCASSPTSGFYEQYFGPGTRLTVT.

At least ten counts were recorded for this clone. The read comes to an end 3 residues before the CDR3 does, leaving the germline J gene to fill in the end. The chain has TRBV4-1 and TRBJ1-5, with TRBD1 matching 8 bases. J lost 5 bases, V lost 3 bases, and 12 bases had no gene match. There are 17 residues in the CDR3. CDR1 MGHRA and CDR2 YSYEKL come from the germline V gene. The DNA read from the CDR3 is TGCGCCAGCAGCCATCGAAGTTCAGGGGGCTTTGATCAGCCC. Residues: CASSHRSSGGFDQP. The full CDR3 reads CASSHRSSGGFDQPQHF.

This clone showed up many times. The sequence runs out 3 residues before the end of the CDR3; the remainder is reconstructed from the germline J gene. V is TRBV2 and J is TRBJ1-3; no clear D. V lost 6 bases and J 3 bases, leaving 12 bases between the germline ends. Germline CDR1 reads SNHLY; CDR2 reads FYNNEI. The CDR3 loop spans 14 amino acids. The CDR3 protein is CASSKASGGNTIYF. The sequenced part of the CDR3 DNA is TGTGCCAGCAGCAAAGCCTCGGGTGGAAACACC.

With respect to this clone: The read ends 3 residues before the CDR3 terminus; that terminus is restored from the germline J gene. The chain employs TRBV11-1 and TRBJ2-5, with TRBD2 matching 7 bases. With V trimmed by 4 bases and J by 4 bases, 6 bases remained unmatched. Germline CDR1 and CDR2: SGHAT and FQDESV (reference sequence). The CDR3 loop spans 14 amino acids. CDR3 DNA (partial): TGTGCCAGCAGCTCCCGGGGAGGGCCAGAGACC. It is translated as CASSSRGGPET. The CDR3 in full is CASSSRGGPETQYF.

The table lists this clone with a few counts. The CDR3 extends 3 residues past the end of the read, so its final part is completed from the germline J gene. This rearrangement joins TRBV7-9 to TRBJ2-2; 9 nucleotides align to TRBD1. V lost 3 bases and J lost 4; bases outside the gene matches: 3. The CDR3 has 15 amino acids. Germline-derived CDR1 and CDR2 are SEHNR and FQNEAQ (reference sequence). CDR3: CASSFTGGGTGELFF. The covered CDR3 bases are TGTGCCAGCAGCTTTACAGGGGGCGGCACCGGGGAG.